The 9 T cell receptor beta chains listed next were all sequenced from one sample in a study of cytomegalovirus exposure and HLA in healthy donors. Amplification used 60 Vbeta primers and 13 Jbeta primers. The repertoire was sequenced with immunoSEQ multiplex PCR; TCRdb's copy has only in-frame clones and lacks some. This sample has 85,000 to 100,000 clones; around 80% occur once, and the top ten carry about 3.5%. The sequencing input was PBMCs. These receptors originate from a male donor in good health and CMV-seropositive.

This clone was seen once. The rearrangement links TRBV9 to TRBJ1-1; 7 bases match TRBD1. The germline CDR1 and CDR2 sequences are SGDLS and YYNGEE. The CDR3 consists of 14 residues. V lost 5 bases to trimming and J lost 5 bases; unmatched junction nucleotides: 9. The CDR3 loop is CASRPHRGQTEAFF. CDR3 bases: TGTGCCAGCAGACCGCACAGGGGACAAACTGAAGCTTTCTTT.

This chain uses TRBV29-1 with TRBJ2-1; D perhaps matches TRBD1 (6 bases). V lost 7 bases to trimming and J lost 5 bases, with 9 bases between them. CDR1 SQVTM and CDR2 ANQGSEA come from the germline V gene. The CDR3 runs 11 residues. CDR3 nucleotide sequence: TGCAGCGCATGGGACAACAATGAGCAGTTCTTC. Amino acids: CSAWDNNEQFF.

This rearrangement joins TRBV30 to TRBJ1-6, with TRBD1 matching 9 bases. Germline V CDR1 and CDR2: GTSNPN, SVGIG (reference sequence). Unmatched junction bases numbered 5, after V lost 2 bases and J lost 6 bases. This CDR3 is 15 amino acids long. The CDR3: CAWSQDRGVNSPLHF. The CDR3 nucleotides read TGTGCCTGGAGTCAGGACAGGGGAGTTAATTCACCCCTCCACTTT. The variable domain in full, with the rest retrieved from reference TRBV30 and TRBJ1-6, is SQTIHQWPATLVQPVGSPLSLECTVEGTSNPNLYWYRQAAGRGLQLLFYSVGIGQISSEVPQNLSASRPQDRQFILSSKKLLLSDSGFYLCAWSQDRGVNSPLHFGNGTRLTVT.

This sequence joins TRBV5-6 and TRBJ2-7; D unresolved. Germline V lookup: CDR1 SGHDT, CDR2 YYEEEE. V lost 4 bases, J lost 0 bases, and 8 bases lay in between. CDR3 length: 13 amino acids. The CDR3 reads CASSPDSSYEQYF. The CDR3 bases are TGTGCCAGCAGCCCCGACTCCTCCTACGAGCAGTACTTC. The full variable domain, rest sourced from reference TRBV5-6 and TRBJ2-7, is DAGVTQSPTHLIKTRGQQVTLRCSPKSGHDTVSWYQQALGQGPQFIFQYYEEEERQRGNFPDRFSGHQFPNYSSELNVNALLLGDSALYLCASSPDSSYEQYFGPGTRLTVT.

This chain's CDR3 is CASSLDNYEQYF. The DNA for the CDR3 is TGTGCCAGCAGCTTAGACAACTACGAGCAGTACTTC. This rearrangement joins TRBV7-9 to TRBJ2-7; D is ambiguous. Germline-derived CDR1 and CDR2 are SEHNR and FQNEAQ (reference sequence). The CDR3 is 12 amino acids. V shed 1 base and J shed 3 bases, with 4 bases lying between them.

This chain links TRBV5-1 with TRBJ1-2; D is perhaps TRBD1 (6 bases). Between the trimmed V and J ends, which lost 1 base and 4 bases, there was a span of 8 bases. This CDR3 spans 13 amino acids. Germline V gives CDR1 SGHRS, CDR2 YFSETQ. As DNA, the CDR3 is TGCGCCAGCAGCTTGCAGGGGCCCTATGGCTACACCTTC. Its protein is CASSLQGPYGYTF.

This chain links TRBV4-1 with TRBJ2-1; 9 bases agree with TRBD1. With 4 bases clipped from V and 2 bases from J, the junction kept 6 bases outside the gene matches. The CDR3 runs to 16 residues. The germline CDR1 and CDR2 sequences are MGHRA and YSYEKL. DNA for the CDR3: TGCGCCAGCAGCCGCGGACAGGGGAGGGCCTACAATGAGCAGTTCTTC. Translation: CASSRGQGRAYNEQFF.

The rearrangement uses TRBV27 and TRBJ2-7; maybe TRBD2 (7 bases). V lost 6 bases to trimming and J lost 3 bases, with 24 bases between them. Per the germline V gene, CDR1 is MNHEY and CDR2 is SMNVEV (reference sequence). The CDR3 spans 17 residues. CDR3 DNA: TGTGCCAGCAGGAGATTCTCAGCGGGGCAGGGGAACTACGAGCAGTACTTC. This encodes CASRRFSAGQGNYEQYF.

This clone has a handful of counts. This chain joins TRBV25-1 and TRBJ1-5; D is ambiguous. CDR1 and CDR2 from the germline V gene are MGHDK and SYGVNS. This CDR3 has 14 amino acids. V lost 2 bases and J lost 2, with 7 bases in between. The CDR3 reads CASSEGSGNQPQHF. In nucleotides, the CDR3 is TGTGCCAGCAGTGAAGGTTCGGGCAATCAGCCCCAGCATTTT.